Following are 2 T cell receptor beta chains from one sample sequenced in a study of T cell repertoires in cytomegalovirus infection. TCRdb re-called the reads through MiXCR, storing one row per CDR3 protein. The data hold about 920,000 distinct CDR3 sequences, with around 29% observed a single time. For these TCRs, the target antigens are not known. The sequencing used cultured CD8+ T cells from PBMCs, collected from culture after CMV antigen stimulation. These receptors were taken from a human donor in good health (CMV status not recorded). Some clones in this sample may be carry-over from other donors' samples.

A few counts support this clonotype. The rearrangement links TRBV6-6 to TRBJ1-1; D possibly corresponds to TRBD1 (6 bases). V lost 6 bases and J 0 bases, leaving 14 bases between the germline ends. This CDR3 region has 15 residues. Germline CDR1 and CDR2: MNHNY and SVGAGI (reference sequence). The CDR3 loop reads CASRQDSTMNTEAFF. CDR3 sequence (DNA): TGTGCCAGCAGGCAGGACAGCACAATGAACACTGAAGCTTTCTTT.

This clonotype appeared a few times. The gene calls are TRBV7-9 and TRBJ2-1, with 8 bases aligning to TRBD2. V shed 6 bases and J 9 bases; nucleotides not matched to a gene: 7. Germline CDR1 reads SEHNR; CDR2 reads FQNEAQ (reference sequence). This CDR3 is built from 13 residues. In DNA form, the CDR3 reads TGTGCCAGCAGGTTTAGCGGGGAGGGTGAGCAGTTCTTC. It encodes CASRFSGEGEQFF. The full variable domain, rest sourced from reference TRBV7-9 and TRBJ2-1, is DTGVSQNPRHKITKRGQNVTFRCDPISEHNRLYWYRQTLGQGPEFLTYFQNEAQLEKSRLLSDRFSAERPKGSFSTLEIQRTEQGDSAMYLCASRFSGEGEQFFGPGTRLTVL.